A selection of T cell receptor beta chains follows, all from one sample in a study of patients and donors after allogeneic stem cell transplantation. TCRdb re-analysed the RT-PCR reads in MiXCR, keeping a single row per CDR3 protein. The sample yields 800,000 to 1,000,000 distinct CDR3 sequences, more than 15% seen once. Input material: blood, either unsorted or a sorted T cell fraction (not recorded which). These receptors were taken from a human donor who was either an allogeneic HSCT recipient or a stem cell or donor lymphocyte infusion donor (not recorded which). It is not recorded whose cells these are; they may come from a transplant donor. The CDR3 runs from the conserved cysteine through the conserved F or W. Fields, in order: V gene, clone size, D gene, J gene, CDR3 DNA, CDR3 protein. A D gene is named only where the DNA matches it firmly. Clone sizes are given selectively: once, few, many, or a class where the clone is expanded.

TRBV30	few	-	TRBJ2-1	TGTGCCTGGAGCGCCTCTACCTACAATGAGCAGTTCTTC	CAWSASTYNEQFF
TRBV12-3/TRBV12-4	many	-	TRBJ1-1	TGTGCCAGCAGTAACCCGGGCCAAGATAGGGGCACTGAAGCTTTCTTT	CASSNPGQDRGTEAFF
TRBV20-1	many	-	TRBJ1-1	TGCAGTGCTAGAGATCGGAACACTGAAGCTTTCTTT	CSARDRNTEAFF
TRBV5-1	few	-	TRBJ1-2	TGCGCCAGCAGCTTATCCGGATTGAATGGCTACACCTTC	CASSLSGLNGYTF
TRBV20-1	-	-	TRBJ2-7	TGCAGTGCTAGTTTTGGCGGCTACGAGCAGTACTTC	CSASFGGYEQYF
TRBV2	few	-	TRBJ2-5	TGTGCCAGCAGTGAAAGCCCCAAGGCCAGGGGGACCCAGTACTTC	CASSESPKARGTQYF
TRBV15	few	TRBD1	TRBJ1-2	TGTGCCACCAGCACGACAGGGGGAGGCTACACCTTC	CATSTTGGGYTF
TRBV11-2	few	TRBD2	TRBJ2-1	TGTGCCAGCAGCTTAGTAGGGACTAGCGGGGGGGCAGCCTACAATGAGCAGTTCTTC	CASSLVGTSGGAAYNEQFF
TRBV11-3	few	-	TRBJ2-4	TGTGCCAGCAGCTTCCGGAGGCCGGGGGCTAACATTCAGTACTTC	CASSFRRPGANIQYF
TRBV20-1	few	-	TRBJ1-6	TGCAGTGCTAGGCCCCCGGGGCAGCCTAATTCACCCCTCCACTTT	CSARPPGQPNSPLHF
TRBV20-1	many	TRBD2	TRBJ2-1	TGCAGTGCTAGAGTACCCGGGACTAGCGGGAGCAATGAGCAGTTCTTC	CSARVPGTSGSNEQFF
TRBV29-1	few	-	TRBJ2-1	TGCAGCTCTTCGGGGCGGGGACTCAATAACAATGAGCAGTTCTTC	CSSSGRGLNNNEQFF
TRBV19	few	-	TRBJ2-1	TGTGCCAGTAGTATACAGAGCTCCTACAATGAGCAGTTCTTC	CASSIQSSYNEQFF
TRBV28	-	TRBD1	TRBJ1-2	TGTGCCAGCAGTTTAAGACAGGGCGTGAGTGGCTACACCTTC	CASSLRQGVSGYTF
TRBV12-3/TRBV12-4	few	-	TRBJ2-7	TGTGCCAGCAGTTTTGGGAATCTGGAGCAGTACTTC	CASSFGNLEQYF
TRBV4-1	many	-	TRBJ1-2	TGCGCCAGCAGCCAGGGAGTTAACTATGGCTACACCTTC	CASSQGVNYGYTF
TRBV6-4	-	-	TRBJ2-1	TGTGCCAGCAGTGAACCTCGGAGGACCCCCATCAATGAGCAGTTCTTC	CASSEPRRTPINEQFF
TRBV3-1	few	TRBD2	TRBJ2-1	TGTGCCAGCAGCCAACCGCTAGCGGGTTACAATGAGCAGTTCTTC	CASSQPLAGYNEQFF
TRBV27	many	TRBD2	TRBJ2-7	TGTGCCAGCAGTTACATCGGGGATAGAATCCGGGAGGGCTCCTACGAGCAGTACTTC	CASSYIGDRIREGSYEQYF
TRBV12-3/TRBV12-4	-	TRBD2	TRBJ2-1	TGTGCCAGCAGTTCCCACGGGGCGGGGGGCCGTGACTCCTACAATGAGCAGTTCTTC	CASSSHGAGGRDSYNEQFF
TRBV5-4	-	TRBD1	TRBJ1-2	TGTGCCAGCAGCGGGGACAGGGGGGGGATTGCCTCCTATGGCTACACCTTC	CASSGDRGGIASYGYTF
TRBV30	-	-	TRBJ2-3	TGTGCCTGGAGTGGGGGGGCCGAAGATACGCAGTATTTT	CAWSGGAEDTQYF
TRBV25-1	few	TRBD1	TRBJ2-2	TGTGCCAGCAGTGGACCCAGGGGGCCTAACACCGGGGAGCTGTTTTTT	CASSGPRGPNTGELFF
TRBV12-3/TRBV12-4	few	-	TRBJ2-1	TGTGCCAGCAGTTTAATGGGGGAGCAGTTCTTC	CASSLMGEQFF
TRBV3-1	-	TRBD1	TRBJ1-6	TGTGCCAGCAGCCAGGGACAGGCTTCACCCCTCCACTTT	CASSQGQASPLHF
TRBV5-1	few	-	TRBJ2-3	TGCGCCAGCAGCTTGCTCCCCACAGATACGCAGTATTTT	CASSLLPTDTQYF
TRBV20-1	few	-	TRBJ2-7	TGCAGTGCTAGAGGCCTCCGGGCCCTGGGCATCTACGAGCAGTACTTC	CSARGLRALGIYEQYF